The 15 T cell receptor beta chains below were found in one sample sequenced in a study of T cell repertoires in cytomegalovirus infection. These TCRs are of unknown antigen specificity. Each CDR3 protein is one row after TCRdb ran MiXCR on the reads. The table has tens of thousands of distinct CDR3 sequences, approximately 36% seen once. Input material: PBMCs, sequenced either directly or after in vitro stimulation (not recorded which). Receptors were obtained from a human donor in good health (CMV status not recorded). Some clones in this sample may be carry-over from other donors' samples.

This chain links TRBV6-5 with TRBJ2-7, with 11 bases fitting TRBD1. V dropped 8 bases and J dropped 5; count of bases not matched to a gene: 11. Germline CDR1 and CDR2: MNHEY and SVGAGI. The CDR3 has 15 residues. Here the CDR3 DNA reads TGTGCCAGCGCCCGGACCGGGACAGGGGGGCACGAGCAGTACTTC. This encodes CASARTGTGGHEQYF.

The rearrangement links TRBV13 to TRBJ1-1; no firm D call. The CDR3 sequence is 19 residues long. Trimming shortened V by 5 bases and J by 0 bases, and 25 bases separated the two germline ends. Germline values: CDR1 PRHDT, CDR2 FYEKMQ (reference sequence). The CDR3 is CASSPPPLPLEPMNTEAFF. For the CDR3, the DNA is TGTGCCAGCAGCCCACCTCCCCTCCCGTTAGAGCCAATGAACACTGAAGCTTTCTTT. Full variable domain (rest looked up from reference TRBV13 and TRBJ1-1): AAGVIQSPRHLIKEKRETATLKCYPIPRHDTVYWYQQGPGQDPQFLISFYEKMQSDKGSIPDRFSAQQFSDYHSELNMSSLELGDSALYFCASSPPPLPLEPMNTEAFFGQGTRLTVV.

The chain links TRBV27 to TRBJ1-2, with 8 nucleotides matching TRBD1. V trimming: 4 bases; J trimming: 7 bases; junction bases outside the gene matches: 11. The germline V gene encodes CDR1 MNHEY and CDR2 SMNVEV (reference sequence). The CDR3 extends over 15 amino acids. CDR3 sequence (DNA): TGTGCCAGCAGTTCCGAACGACAGGGGTATCGTGGCTACACCTTC. Translated, it gives CASSSERQGYRGYTF.

This clonotype was seen many times. The V call is TRBV7-2, the J call TRBJ2-4, with 9 bases fitting TRBD2. With 4 bases clipped from V and 0 bases from J, the junction kept 4 bases outside the gene matches. CDR1 and CDR2 (germline): SGHTA, FQGNSA. The CDR3 spans 16 residues. The CDR3 region is CASSSSGTVAKNIQYF. CDR3 bases: TGTGCCAGCAGCTCTAGCGGGACGGTAGCCAAAAACATTCAGTACTTC.

This clonotype was seen a handful of times. This chain links TRBV6-1 with TRBJ2-7; D ambiguous. Trimming left V 11 bases short and J 3 bases short, with 17 bases between. This CDR3 has 13 amino acids. Germline CDR1 and CDR2: MNHNS and SASEGT. The CDR3 here is CASTYGRNYEQYF. CDR3 in DNA: TGTGCCTCGACCTACGGACGGAACTACGAGCAGTACTTC.

V is TRBV6-2 or TRBV6-3 and J is TRBJ2-5, with TRBD2 matching over 13 bases. The CDR3 is made up of 16 amino acids. Germline CDR1 reads MNHEY; CDR2 reads SVGEGT. V shed 2 bases, J shed 2 bases, and the junction held 2 bases outside the gene matches. The chain's CDR3 is CASSYRLAGGQETQYF. As DNA, the CDR3 is TGTGCCAGCAGTTACCGACTAGCGGGGGGACAAGAGACCCAGTACTTC.

The CDR3 bases are TGTGCCAGCAGCCGCGTGGGGACTGTAGAGACCCAGTACTTC. This sequence encodes CASSRVGTVETQYF. The J gene is TRBJ2-5, the V gene TRBV6-5, with D tentatively TRBD2 (6 bases). The CDR3 is made up of 14 amino acids. Deletions cut 6 bases from V and 4 bases from J, with 15 bases between. Germline CDR1 and CDR2: MNHEY and SVGAGI.

The CDR3 bases are TGTGCCAGTAGTGAACTAGCGTGGGATGAGCAGTTCTTC. Translating gives CASSELAWDEQFF. J is TRBJ2-1 and V is TRBV19, with 7 bases lining up with TRBD2. CDR3 length: 13 amino acids. Trimming cost V 5 bases and J 8 bases; bases outside gene matches: 6. CDR1 and CDR2 (germline): LNHDA, SQIVND (reference sequence).

The chain employs TRBV28 and TRBJ1-1; tentatively, D is TRBD1 (6 bases). The CDR3 covers 14 residues. Germline V gene lookup returns CDR1 MDHEN and CDR2 SYDVKM. The V and J ends lost 5 bases and 0 bases respectively, with 10 bases between them. The CDR3 loop reads CASSRGGMNTEAFF. The CDR3 nucleotides read TGTGCCAGCAGTAGAGGGGGAATGAACACTGAAGCTTTCTTT.

This chain joins TRBV6-2 or TRBV6-3 and TRBJ1-1; D perhaps matches TRBD1 (5 bases). Trimming pared 8 bases from V and 8 bases from J, leaving 18 bases between. CDR3 length: 13 amino acids. Germline lookup yields CDR1 MNHEY and CDR2 SVGEGT. CDR3 nucleotide sequence: TGTGCCAGCCTGCGGAGAAGGGGAGCGGAAGCTTTCTTT. It specifies CASLRRRGAEAFF.

This clonotype has a handful of counts. V usage is TRBV7-9 and J usage is TRBJ2-7, with D perhaps matching TRBD1 (5 bases). CDR3 size: 17 residues. Between the trimmed V and J ends, which lost 4 bases and 3 bases, there was a span of 22 bases. Germline V gene lookup returns CDR1 SEHNR and CDR2 FQNEAQ (reference sequence). The CDR3 nucleotides are TGTGCCAGCAGCTCCCTCCACCAGGGCCCCCTCAACTACGAGCAGTACTTC. Translated, it gives CASSSLHQGPLNYEQYF.

V is TRBV19 and J is TRBJ1-5; D is perhaps TRBD1 (5 bases). The V end lost 8 bases, the J end lost 7 bases, and 12 bases lay between the germline ends. CDR1 is LNHDA, CDR2 SQIVND, per germline (reference sequence). The CDR3 has 12 residues. CDR3 coding DNA: TGTGCCAGTGGCCAGGGACGGCAGCCCCAGCATTTT. Amino acids: CASGQGRQPQHF.

The chain employs TRBV2 and TRBJ1-1, with a possible D match to TRBD1 (5 bases). Germline loops: CDR1 SNHLY, CDR2 FYNNEI. CDR3 length equals 12 residues. CDR3 residues: CVLGRETTEAFF. The CDR3 nucleotides read TGTGTCCTGGGCAGGGAGACCACTGAAGCTTTCTTT.

CDR3 protein: CASSYSSIRAGSEAFF. CDR3 sequence (DNA): TGTGCCAGCAGTTACTCCTCCATCAGGGCCGGCTCTGAAGCTTTCTTT. The V and J genes are TRBV6-6 and TRBJ1-1; D possibly corresponds to TRBD1 (5 bases). This CDR3 has 16 amino acids. CDR1 is MNHNY and CDR2 is SVGAGI in the germline V gene (reference sequence). V shed 0 bases and J shed 6 bases, with 17 bases lying between them.

V and J are TRBV28 and TRBJ1-4; no definite D call. V lost 3 bases and J 7 bases, leaving 6 bases between the germline ends. CDR1 is MDHEN and CDR2 is SYDVKM in the germline V gene. This CDR3 has 12 residues. The CDR3: CASSFGGEKLFF. CDR3 sequence (DNA): TGTGCCAGCAGTTTCGGAGGTGAAAAACTGTTTTTT.